The clone carrying this TCR beta chain was observed a few times. Its antigen remains unknown. Each donor was a healthy Caucasian individual from Russia, aged about 6 to 95. Per sample, at least 5.5 micrograms of total RNA were extracted. Trimming cost V 2 bases and J 3 bases, with 13 bases left between them. The CDR3 is 15 residues long. Germline V gene data show CDR1 as SGHRS and CDR2 as YFSETQ. The data were taken from a study of blood T cells in healthy people across ages. For the second PCR, which ran for roughly 6 to 12 cycles, a sample-barcoded 5' primer and a J-beta primer mix were used. In TCRdb, the 5' RACE reads were re-called with MiXCR into one record per CDR3 protein. The sample carries 550,000 to 650,000 distinct CDR3 sequences, roughly a quarter recorded once. Study-wide results and limits: Greater diversity and more naive CD4+ cells were seen in long-lived donors than in aged donors. Because donor CMV status was unknown, expanded clonotype changes were possibly confounded.

The data were also submitted as part of a second study, on T cells of mothers and their children.

Source material: blood. The rearrangement uses TRBV5-1 and TRBJ2-3; D possibly corresponds to TRBD2 (6 bases). The TCR was taken from a boy between 2 and 10 years old in good health. CDR3 sequence: CASSFSVGGTDTQYF. CDR3 sequence (DNA): TGCGCCAGCAGCTTTAGTGTTGGAGGGACAGATACGCAGTATTTT.